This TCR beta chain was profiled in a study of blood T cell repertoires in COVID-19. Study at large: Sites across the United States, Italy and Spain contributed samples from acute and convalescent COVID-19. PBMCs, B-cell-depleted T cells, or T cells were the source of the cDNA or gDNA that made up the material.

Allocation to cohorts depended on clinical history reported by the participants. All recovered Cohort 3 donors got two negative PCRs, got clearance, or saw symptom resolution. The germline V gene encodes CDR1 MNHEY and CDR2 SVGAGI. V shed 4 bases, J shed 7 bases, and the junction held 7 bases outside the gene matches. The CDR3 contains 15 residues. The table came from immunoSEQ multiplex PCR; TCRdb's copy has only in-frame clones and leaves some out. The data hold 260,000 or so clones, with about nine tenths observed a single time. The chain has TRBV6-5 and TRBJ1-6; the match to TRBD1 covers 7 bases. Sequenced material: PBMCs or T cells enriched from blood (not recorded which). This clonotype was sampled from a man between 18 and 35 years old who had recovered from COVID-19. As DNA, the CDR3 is TGTGCCAGCAGTTTTGGACAGGTTCAGAATTCACCCCTCCACTTT. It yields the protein CASSFGQVQNSPLHF.